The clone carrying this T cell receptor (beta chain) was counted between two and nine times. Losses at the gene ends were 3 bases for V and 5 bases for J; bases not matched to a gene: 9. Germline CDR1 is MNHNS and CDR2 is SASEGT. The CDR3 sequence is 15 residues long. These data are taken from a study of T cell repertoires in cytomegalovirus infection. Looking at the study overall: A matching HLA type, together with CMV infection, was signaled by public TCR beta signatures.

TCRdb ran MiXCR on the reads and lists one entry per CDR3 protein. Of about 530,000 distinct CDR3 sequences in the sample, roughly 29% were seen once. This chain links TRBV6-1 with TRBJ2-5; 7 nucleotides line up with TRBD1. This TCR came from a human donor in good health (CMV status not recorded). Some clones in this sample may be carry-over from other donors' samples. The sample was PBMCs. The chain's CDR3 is CASSDDRALHETQYF. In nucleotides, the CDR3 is TGTGCCAGCAGTGACGACAGGGCTTTACACGAGACCCAGTACTTC.